Listed below are T cell receptor beta chains from one sample, sequenced in a study of cytomegalovirus exposure and HLA in healthy donors. Produced via immunoSEQ multiplex PCR; TCRdb's table is partial and in-frame only. The table includes about 140,000 clones, approximately 87% detected once. The sequencing input was PBMCs. The receptors come from a woman in her 30s in good health and CMV-seronegative. The CDR3 runs from the conserved cysteine through the conserved F or W.

V gene: TRBV4-1; J gene: TRBJ1-4; CDR3 protein: CASSQGGLLTGKLFF
V gene: TRBV6-5; J gene: TRBJ1-5; CDR3 protein: CASSTTGTQPQHF
V gene: TRBV30; J gene: TRBJ2-3; CDR3 protein: CAWNLQGVSTDTQYF
V gene: TRBV27; J gene: TRBJ2-1; CDR3 protein: CASSTLTSGRALNEQFF
V gene: TRBV13; J gene: TRBJ2-2; CDR3 protein: CASGLLAGVLTGELFF
V gene: TRBV19; J gene: TRBJ2-7; CDR3 protein: CASSGTGGPYEQYF
V gene: TRBV28; J gene: TRBJ2-1; CDR3 protein: CASSYPILAESYNEQFF
V gene: TRBV4-1; J gene: TRBJ1-5; CDR3 protein: CASSPSGTGVQPQHF
V gene: TRBV12-5; J gene: TRBJ2-5; CDR3 protein: CASVQQETQYF
V gene: TRBV5-4; J gene: TRBJ2-1; CDR3 protein: CASSPSSGSAYNEQFF
V gene: TRBV18; J gene: TRBJ2-7; CDR3 protein: CASSPPSSSYEQYF
V gene: TRBV5-1; J gene: TRBJ2-5; CDR3 protein: CASSFGTANQETQYF
V gene: TRBV30; J gene: TRBJ1-2; CDR3 protein: CARTGGLDGYTF
V gene: TRBV10-3; J gene: TRBJ2-3; CDR3 protein: CAIRQGATDTQYF
V gene: TRBV30; J gene: TRBJ1-6; CDR3 protein: CAWSVTGGNSPLHF
V gene: TRBV5-1; J gene: TRBJ2-1; CDR3 protein: CASSLAGSNNEQFF
V gene: TRBV4-3; J gene: TRBJ1-2; CDR3 protein: CASSQDPGQGAVYGYTF